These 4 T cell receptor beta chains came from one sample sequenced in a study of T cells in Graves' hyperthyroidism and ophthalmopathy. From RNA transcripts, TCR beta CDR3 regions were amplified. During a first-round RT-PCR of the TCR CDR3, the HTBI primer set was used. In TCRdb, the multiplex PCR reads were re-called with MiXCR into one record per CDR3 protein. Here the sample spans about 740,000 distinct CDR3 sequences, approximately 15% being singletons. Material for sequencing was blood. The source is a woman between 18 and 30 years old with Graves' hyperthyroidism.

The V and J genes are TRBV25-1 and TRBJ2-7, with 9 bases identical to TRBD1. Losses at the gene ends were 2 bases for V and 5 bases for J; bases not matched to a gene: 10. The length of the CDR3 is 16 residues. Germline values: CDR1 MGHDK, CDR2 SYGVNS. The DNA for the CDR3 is TGTGCCAGCAGTGAAACAGGGGGCCGCCGGGGAGACGAGCAGTACTTC. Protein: CASSETGGRRGDEQYF.

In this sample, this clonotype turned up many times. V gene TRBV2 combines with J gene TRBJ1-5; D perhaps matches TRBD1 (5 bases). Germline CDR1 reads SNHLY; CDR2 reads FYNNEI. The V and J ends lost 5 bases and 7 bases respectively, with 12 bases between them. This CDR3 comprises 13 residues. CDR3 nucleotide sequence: TGTGCCAGCAGTAATGGGGCAGAACAGCCCCAGCATTTT. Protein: CASSNGAEQPQHF.

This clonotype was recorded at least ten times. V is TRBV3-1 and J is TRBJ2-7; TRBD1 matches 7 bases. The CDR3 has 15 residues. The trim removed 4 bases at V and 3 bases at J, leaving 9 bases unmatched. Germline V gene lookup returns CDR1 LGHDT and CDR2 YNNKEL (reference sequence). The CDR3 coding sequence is TGTGCCAGCAGCCCCGCCAGGGGGAACGGCTACGAGCAGTACTTC. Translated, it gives CASSPARGNGYEQYF.

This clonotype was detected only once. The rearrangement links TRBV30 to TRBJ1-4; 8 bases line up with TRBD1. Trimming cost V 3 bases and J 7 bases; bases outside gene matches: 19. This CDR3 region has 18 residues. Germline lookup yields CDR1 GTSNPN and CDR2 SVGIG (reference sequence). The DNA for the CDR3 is TGTGCCTGGAGACCCCGACAGGGGAAGTTCTTGCTGGGTGAAAAACTGTTTTTT. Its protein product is CAWRPRQGKFLLGEKLFF.